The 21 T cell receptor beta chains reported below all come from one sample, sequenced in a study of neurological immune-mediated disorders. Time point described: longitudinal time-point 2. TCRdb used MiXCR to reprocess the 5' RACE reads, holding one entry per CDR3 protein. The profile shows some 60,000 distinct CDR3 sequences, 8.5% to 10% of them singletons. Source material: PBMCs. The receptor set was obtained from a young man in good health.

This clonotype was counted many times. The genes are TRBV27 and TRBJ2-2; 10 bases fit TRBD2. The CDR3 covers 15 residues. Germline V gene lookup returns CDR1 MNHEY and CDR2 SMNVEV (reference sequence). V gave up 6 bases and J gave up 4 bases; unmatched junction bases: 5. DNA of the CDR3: TGTGCCAGCAGCCGTTCTAGCGGGAGCACCGGGGAGCTGTTTTTT. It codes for CASSRSSGSTGELFF.

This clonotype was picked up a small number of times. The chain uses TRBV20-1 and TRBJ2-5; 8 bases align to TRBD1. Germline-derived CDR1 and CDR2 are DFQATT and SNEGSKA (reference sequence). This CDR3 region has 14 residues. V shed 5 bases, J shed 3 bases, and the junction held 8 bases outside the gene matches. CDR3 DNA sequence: TGCAGTGCTCTTTCGGGACAGGAAAAAGAGACCCAGTACTTC. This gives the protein CSALSGQEKETQYF.

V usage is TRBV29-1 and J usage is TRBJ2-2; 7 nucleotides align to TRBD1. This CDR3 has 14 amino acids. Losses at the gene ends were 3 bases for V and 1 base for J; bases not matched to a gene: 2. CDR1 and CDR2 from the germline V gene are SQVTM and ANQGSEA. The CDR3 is CSVDRTGNTGELFF. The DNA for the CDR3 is TGCAGCGTTGACCGGACAGGGAACACCGGGGAGCTGTTTTTT.

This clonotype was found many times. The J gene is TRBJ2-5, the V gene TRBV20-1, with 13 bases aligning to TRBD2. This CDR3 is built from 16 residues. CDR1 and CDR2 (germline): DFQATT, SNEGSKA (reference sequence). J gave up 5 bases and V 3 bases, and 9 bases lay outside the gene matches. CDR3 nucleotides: TGCAGTGCTAGCACGAGTACTAGCGGGAGGGGGGAGACCCAGTACTTC. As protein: CSASTSTSGRGETQYF.

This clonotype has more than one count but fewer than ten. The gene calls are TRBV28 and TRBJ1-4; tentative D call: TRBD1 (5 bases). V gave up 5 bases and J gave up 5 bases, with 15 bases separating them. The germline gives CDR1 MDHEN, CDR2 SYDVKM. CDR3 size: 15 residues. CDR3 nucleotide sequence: TGTGCCAGCAGTCCCCATGGGGGGAACAATGAAAAACTGTTTTTT. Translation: CASSPHGGNNEKLFF.

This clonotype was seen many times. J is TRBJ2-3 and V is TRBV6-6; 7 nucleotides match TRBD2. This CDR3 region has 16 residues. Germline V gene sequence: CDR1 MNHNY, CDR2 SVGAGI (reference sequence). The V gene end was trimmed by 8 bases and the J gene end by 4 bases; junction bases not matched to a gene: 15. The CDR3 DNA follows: TGTGCCAGCCATACCCCGGATGCGGGAGCGGCAGATACGCAGTATTTT. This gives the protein CASHTPDAGAADTQYF.

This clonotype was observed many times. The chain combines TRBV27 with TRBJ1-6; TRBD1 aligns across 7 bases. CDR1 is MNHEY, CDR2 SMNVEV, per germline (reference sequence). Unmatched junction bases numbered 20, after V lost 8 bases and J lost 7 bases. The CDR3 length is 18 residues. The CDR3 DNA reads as TGTGCCAGCCGGGTCGGGCGGGACAGCCCCATTCCCAATTCACCCCTCCACTTT. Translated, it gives CASRVGRDSPIPNSPLHF.

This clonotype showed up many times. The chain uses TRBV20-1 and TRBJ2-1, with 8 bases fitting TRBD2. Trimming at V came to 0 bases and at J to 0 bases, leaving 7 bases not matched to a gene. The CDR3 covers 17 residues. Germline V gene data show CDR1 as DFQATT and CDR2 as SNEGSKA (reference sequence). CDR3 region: CSARDKAAGGSYNEQFF. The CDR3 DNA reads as TGCAGTGCTAGAGATAAGGCGGCGGGAGGCTCCTACAATGAGCAGTTCTTC.

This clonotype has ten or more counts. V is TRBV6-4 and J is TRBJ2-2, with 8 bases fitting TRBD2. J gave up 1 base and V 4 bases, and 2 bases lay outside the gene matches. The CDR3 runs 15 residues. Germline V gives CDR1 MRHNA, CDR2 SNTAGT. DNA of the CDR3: TGTGCCAGCAGTGCCAGCGGGGGGAACACCGGGGAGCTGTTTTTT. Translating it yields CASSASGGNTGELFF.

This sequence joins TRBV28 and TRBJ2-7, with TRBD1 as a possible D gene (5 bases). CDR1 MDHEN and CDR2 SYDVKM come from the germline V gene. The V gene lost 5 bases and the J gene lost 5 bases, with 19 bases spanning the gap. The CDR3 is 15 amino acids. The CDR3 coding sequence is TGTGCCAGCAGTGAACGACAGATAGTGCGGAACGAGCAGTACTTC. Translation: CASSERQIVRNEQYF.

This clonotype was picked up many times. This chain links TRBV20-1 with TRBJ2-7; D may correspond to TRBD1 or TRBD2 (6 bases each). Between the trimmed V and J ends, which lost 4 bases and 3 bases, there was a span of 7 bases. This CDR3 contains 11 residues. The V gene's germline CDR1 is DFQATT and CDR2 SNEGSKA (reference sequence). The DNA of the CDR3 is TGCAGTGCTAAGGGGGGCTACGAGCAGTACTTC. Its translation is CSAKGGYEQYF.

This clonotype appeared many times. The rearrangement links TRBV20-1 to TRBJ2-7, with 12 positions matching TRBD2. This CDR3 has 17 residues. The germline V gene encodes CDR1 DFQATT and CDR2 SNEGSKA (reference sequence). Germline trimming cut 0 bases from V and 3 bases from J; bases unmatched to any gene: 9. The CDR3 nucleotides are TGCAGTGCTAGAGATATCCTAGCGGGAGGGGGGTACTACGAGCAGTACTTC. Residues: CSARDILAGGGYYEQYF.

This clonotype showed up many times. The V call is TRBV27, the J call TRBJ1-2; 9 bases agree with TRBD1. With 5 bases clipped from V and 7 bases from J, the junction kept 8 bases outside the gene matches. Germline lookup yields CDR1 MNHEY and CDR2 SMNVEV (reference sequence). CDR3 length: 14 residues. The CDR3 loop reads CASSRQGGESGYTF. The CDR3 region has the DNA TGTGCCAGCAGTCGACAGGGGGGGGAGTCTGGCTACACCTTC.

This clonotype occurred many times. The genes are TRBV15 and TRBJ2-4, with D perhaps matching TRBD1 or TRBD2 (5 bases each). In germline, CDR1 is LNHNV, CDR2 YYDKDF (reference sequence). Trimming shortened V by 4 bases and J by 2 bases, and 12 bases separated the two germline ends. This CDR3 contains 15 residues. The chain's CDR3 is CATSKQGTPKNIQYF. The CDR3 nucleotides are TGTGCCACCAGCAAGCAAGGGACCCCCAAAAACATTCAGTACTTC.

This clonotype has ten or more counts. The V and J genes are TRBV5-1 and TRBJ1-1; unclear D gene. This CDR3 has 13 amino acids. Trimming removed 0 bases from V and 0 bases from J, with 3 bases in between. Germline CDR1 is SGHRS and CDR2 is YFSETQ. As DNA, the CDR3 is TGCGCCAGCAGCTTGGTTGTGAACACTGAAGCTTTCTTT. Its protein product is CASSLVVNTEAFF.

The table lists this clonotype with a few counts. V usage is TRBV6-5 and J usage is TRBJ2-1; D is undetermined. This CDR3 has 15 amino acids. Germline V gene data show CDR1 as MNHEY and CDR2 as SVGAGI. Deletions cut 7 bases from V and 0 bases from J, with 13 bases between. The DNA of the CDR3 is TGTGCCAGCACCGAGACTTATAGCTCCTACAATGAGCAGTTCTTC. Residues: CASTETYSSYNEQFF.

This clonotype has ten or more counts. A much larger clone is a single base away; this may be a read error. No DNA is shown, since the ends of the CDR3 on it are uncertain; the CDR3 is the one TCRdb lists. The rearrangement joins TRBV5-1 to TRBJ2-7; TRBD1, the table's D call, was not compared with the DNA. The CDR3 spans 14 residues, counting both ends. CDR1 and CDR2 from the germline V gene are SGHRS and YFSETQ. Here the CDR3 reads CASSFGTGTYEQHF.

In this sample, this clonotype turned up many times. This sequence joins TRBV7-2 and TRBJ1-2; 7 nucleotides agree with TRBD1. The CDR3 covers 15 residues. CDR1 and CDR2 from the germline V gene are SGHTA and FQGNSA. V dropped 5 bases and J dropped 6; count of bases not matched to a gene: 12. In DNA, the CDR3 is TGTGCCAGCAGCCAATCCGGGACAGCTGTTAATGGCTACACCTTC. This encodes CASSQSGTAVNGYTF.

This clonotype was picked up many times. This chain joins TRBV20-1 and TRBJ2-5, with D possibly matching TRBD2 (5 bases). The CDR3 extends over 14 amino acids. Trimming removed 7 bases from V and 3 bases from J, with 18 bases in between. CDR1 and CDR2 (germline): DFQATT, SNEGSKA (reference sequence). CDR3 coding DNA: TGCAGTGTCAACACCTCGGGGATTAAAGAGACCCAGTACTTC. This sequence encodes CSVNTSGIKETQYF.

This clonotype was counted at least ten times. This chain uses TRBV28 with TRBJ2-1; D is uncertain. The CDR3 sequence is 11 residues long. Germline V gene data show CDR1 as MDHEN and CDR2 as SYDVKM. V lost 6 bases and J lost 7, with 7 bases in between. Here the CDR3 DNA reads TGTGCCAGCAGGCAGAGGAATGAGCAGTTCTTC. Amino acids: CASRQRNEQFF. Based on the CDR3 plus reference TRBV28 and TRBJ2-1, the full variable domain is DVKVTQSSRYLVKRTGEKVFLECVQDMDHENMFWYRQDPGLGLRLIYFSYDVKMKEKGDIPEGYSVSREKKERFSLILESASTNQTSMYLCASRQRNEQFFGPGTRLTVL.

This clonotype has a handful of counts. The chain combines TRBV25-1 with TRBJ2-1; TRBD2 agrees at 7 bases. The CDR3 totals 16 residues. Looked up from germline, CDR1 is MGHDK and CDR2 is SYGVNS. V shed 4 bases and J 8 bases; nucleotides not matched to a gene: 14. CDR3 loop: CASSGFLAGELYEQFF. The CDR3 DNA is TGTGCCAGCAGTGGTTTCCTTGCGGGAGAGTTGTATGAGCAGTTCTTC. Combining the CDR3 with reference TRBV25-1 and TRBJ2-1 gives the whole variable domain EADIYQTPRYLVIGTGKKITLECSQTMGHDKMYWYQQDPGMELHLIHYSYGVNSTEKGDLSSESTVSRIRTEHFPLTLESARPSHTSQYLCASSGFLAGELYEQFFGPGTRLTVL.